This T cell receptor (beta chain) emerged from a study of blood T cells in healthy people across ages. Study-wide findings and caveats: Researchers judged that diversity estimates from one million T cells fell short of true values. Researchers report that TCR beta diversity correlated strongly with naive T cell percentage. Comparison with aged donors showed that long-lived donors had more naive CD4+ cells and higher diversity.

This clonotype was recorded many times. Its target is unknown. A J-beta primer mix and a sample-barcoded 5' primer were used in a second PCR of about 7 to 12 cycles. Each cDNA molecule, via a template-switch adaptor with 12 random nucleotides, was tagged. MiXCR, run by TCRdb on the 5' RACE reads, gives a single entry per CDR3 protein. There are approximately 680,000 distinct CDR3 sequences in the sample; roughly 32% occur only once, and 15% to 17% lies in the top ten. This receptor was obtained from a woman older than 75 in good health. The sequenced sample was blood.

In nucleotides, the CDR3 is TGTGCCAGCAGTAGGGACAATAGGGGCACTGAAGCTTTCTTT. It is translated as CASSRDNRGTEAFF. The genes are TRBV6-5 and TRBJ1-1; D possibly corresponds to TRBD1 (6 bases). The V gene's germline CDR1 is MNHEY and CDR2 SVGAGI. CDR3 length equals 14 residues. The V and J ends lost 5 bases and 4 bases respectively, with 14 bases between them.